These 31 T cell receptor beta chains share one sample of origin, sequenced in a study of T cells in Graves' hyperthyroidism and ophthalmopathy. There were TCR beta CDR3 regions amplified from RNA transcripts. A first-round RT-PCR of the TCR CDR3 used the HTBI primer set. In TCRdb, the multiplex PCR reads were re-called with MiXCR into one record per CDR3 protein. Among hundreds of thousands of distinct CDR3 sequences listed, 15% to 18% were seen once. Sequencing was carried out using blood. The receptors were gathered from a woman aged 18-30 years with Graves' hyperthyroidism.

The chain is built from TRBV5-1 and TRBJ1-5, with 7 bases fitting TRBD1. The CDR3 sequence is 18 residues long. The ends lost 9 bases at V and 0 bases at J; junction bases unmatched: 18. In germline, CDR1 is SGHRS, CDR2 YFSETQ. CDR3 loop: CANRPLIFGTDSNQPQHF. CDR3 DNA: TGCGCCAACAGACCTCTAATATTCGGGACAGATAGCAATCAGCCCCAGCATTTT.

In this sample, this clonotype turned up many times. The rearrangement joins TRBV7-6 to TRBJ2-2; 7 nucleotides agree with TRBD2. Germline CDR1 is SGHVS and CDR2 is FNYEAQ. V dropped 4 bases and J dropped 5; count of bases not matched to a gene: 7. The CDR3 sequence is 15 residues long. CDR3: CASSYGAGETGELFF. The CDR3, as DNA: TGTGCCAGCAGCTACGGGGCGGGAGAGACCGGGGAGCTGTTTTTT.

This clonotype was found a few times. This chain connects TRBV5-4 to TRBJ2-1; TRBD2 aligns across 7 bases. The CDR3 has 13 amino acids. Trimming took 4 bases from V and 9 from J; bases not matched to a gene: 7. CDR1 is SGHNT, CDR2 YYREEE, per germline (reference sequence). CDR3 in DNA: TGTGCCAGCAGCGGAGCGGGGTACGGTGAGCAGTTCTTC. Its protein product is CASSGAGYGEQFF. Full variable domain (rest looked up from reference TRBV5-4 and TRBJ2-1): ETGVTQSPTHLIKTRGQQVTLRCSSQSGHNTVSWYQQALGQGPQFIFQYYREEENGRGNFPPRFSGLQFPNYSSELNVNALELDDSALYLCASSGAGYGEQFFGPGTRLTVL.

In this sample, this clonotype turned up a few times. The J gene is TRBJ1-5, the V gene TRBV4-2; 7 positions agree with TRBD1. Germline CDR1 reads LGHNA; CDR2 reads YNFKEQ. J lost 3 bases, V lost 4 bases, and 6 bases had no gene match. This CDR3 contains 15 residues. The CDR3 is CASSPPGQDNQPQHF. The CDR3 nucleotides are TGTGCCAGCAGCCCTCCCGGACAGGACAATCAGCCCCAGCATTTT.

This clonotype has just one count. V gene TRBV28 combines with J gene TRBJ1-1; tentatively, D is TRBD1 (5 bases). Trimming took off 5 bases at V and 10 bases at J, with 11 bases between the two ends. CDR1 and CDR2 (germline): MDHEN, SYDVKM. The CDR3 loop spans 11 amino acids. The CDR3 DNA sequence: TGTGCCAGCAGTGAAATGGGGGTAGCTTTCTTT. Amino acid sequence: CASSEMGVAFF.

The chain carries TRBV5-4 and TRBJ2-5; weak D call: TRBD1 (6 bases). Trimming removed 4 bases at V and 4 bases at J, with 17 bases between. The V gene's germline CDR1 is SGHNT and CDR2 YYREEE (reference sequence). The CDR3 contains 15 residues. In DNA form, the CDR3 reads TGTGCCAGCAGCGCAACAGGGATTGGGGGAGAGACCCAGTACTTC. Translated, it gives CASSATGIGGETQYF.

This clonotype was recorded at least ten times. This sequence joins TRBV7-9 and TRBJ2-3, with D maybe TRBD2 (6 bases). The CDR3 spans 16 residues. V lost 5 bases and J lost 0, with 15 bases in between. Per germline, CDR1 SEHNR and CDR2 FQNEAQ (reference sequence). CDR3 in amino acids: CASSPAASESTDTQYF. The CDR3 nucleotides are TGTGCCAGCAGCCCCGCCGCTAGCGAGAGCACAGATACGCAGTATTTT.

The chain recombines TRBV25-1 with TRBJ1-1; possible D gene TRBD1, 5 bases. Trimming took off 2 bases at V and 4 bases at J, with 11 bases between the two ends. This CDR3 comprises 14 residues. Germline V gene sequence: CDR1 MGHDK, CDR2 SYGVNS. The CDR3 nucleotides are TGTGCCAGCAGTGAAGTTGGGGGGGGCACTGAAGCTTTCTTT. Translated, it gives CASSEVGGGTEAFF.

This clonotype was recorded many times. The gene calls are TRBV7-9 and TRBJ2-1, with 7 bases lining up with TRBD2. CDR1 and CDR2 (germline): SEHNR, FQNEAQ (reference sequence). Trimming removed 2 bases from V and 2 bases from J; junction bases left unmatched: 6. This CDR3 has 16 residues. For the CDR3, the DNA is TGTGCCAGCAGCTTACGGGCTAGCGGAACCTACAATGAGCAGTTCTTC. This encodes CASSLRASGTYNEQFF.

At least ten counts were recorded for this clonotype. The CDR3 reads CASSLAGREAYEQYF. The CDR3 nucleotides read TGCGCCAGCAGCTTGGCCGGCAGGGAGGCCTACGAGCAGTACTTC. The chain couples TRBV5-1 to TRBJ2-7; tentatively, D is TRBD2 (6 bases). Per the germline V gene, CDR1 is SGHRS and CDR2 is YFSETQ. V was shortened by 0 bases and J by 2 bases, with 12 bases between the two germline ends. This CDR3 has 15 residues.

The CDR3 DNA is TGTGCCAGCAGCCCCCCCTCAGGGCGGGTCACCTACGAGCAGTACTTC. Translating it yields CASSPPSGRVTYEQYF. The chain joins TRBV7-8 to TRBJ2-7, with D possibly being TRBD1 or TRBD2 (5 bases each). CDR3 length equals 16 residues. CDR1 and CDR2 (germline): SGHVS, FQNEAQ. The germline V and J ends were trimmed by 5 bases and 2 bases, with 19 bases remaining between them.

This clonotype appeared many times. The chain is built from TRBV6-2 or TRBV6-3 and TRBJ2-2; the D is unclear. The V gene's germline CDR1 is MNHEY and CDR2 SVGEGT. The CDR3 runs to 16 residues. V was clipped by 0 bases and J by 0 bases, with 8 bases between them. CDR3 region: CASSYSSQPNTGELFF. The CDR3 nucleotides read TGTGCCAGCAGTTACTCGAGTCAGCCGAACACCGGGGAGCTGTTTTTT.

The table lists this clonotype with many counts. This chain connects TRBV28 to TRBJ2-1; 9 bases map to TRBD2. From germline, CDR1 is MDHEN and CDR2 SYDVKM. V dropped 2 bases and J dropped 2; count of bases not matched to a gene: 4. This CDR3 region has 16 residues. CDR3 protein: CASSLVRGGPYNEQFF. The CDR3 nucleotides are TGTGCCAGCAGTTTAGTGCGGGGGGGCCCCTACAATGAGCAGTTCTTC.

The chain is built from TRBV30 and TRBJ1-1; no firm D call. CDR3 size: 11 residues. The V and J ends lost 5 bases and 6 bases respectively, with 10 bases between them. The germline gives CDR1 GTSNPN, CDR2 SVGIG (reference sequence). The CDR3 protein is CAWLGTAEAFF. CDR3 in DNA: TGTGCCTGGCTGGGTACAGCTGAAGCTTTCTTT.

This clonotype was observed many times. V and J are TRBV20-1 and TRBJ1-3, with D hard to call. The V end was cut by 0 bases, the J end by 0 bases, with 12 bases between. The length of the CDR3 is 16 residues. CDR1 DFQATT and CDR2 SNEGSKA come from the germline V gene (reference sequence). The CDR3 coding sequence is TGCAGTGCTAGAGACCGATGGGGAAGCTCTGGAAACACCATATATTTT. Translation: CSARDRWGSSGNTIYF.

This clonotype has ten or more counts. The V and J genes are TRBV12-3 or TRBV12-4 and TRBJ1-6, with D tentatively TRBD1 (5 bases). Trimming pared 7 bases from V and 9 bases from J, leaving 25 bases between. The CDR3 length is 17 residues. CDR3: CASTMLLGGEFGSPLHF. As DNA, the CDR3 is TGTGCCAGCACCATGCTGTTGGGGGGGGAGTTCGGTTCACCCCTCCACTTT.

This clonotype was seen ten or more times. This chain links TRBV28 with TRBJ2-7; 9 nucleotides line up with TRBD1. Germline V gene lookup returns CDR1 MDHEN and CDR2 SYDVKM. CDR3 length equals 14 residues. After removal of 5 bases from V and 7 bases from J, the junction contained 9 bases not matched to a gene. The CDR3: CASSPPQGAGEQYF. The CDR3 nucleotides are TGTGCCAGCAGTCCCCCACAGGGGGCGGGTGAGCAGTACTTC.

This clonotype was counted a few times. The chain joins TRBV20-1 to TRBJ1-4; 7 bases are a match to TRBD1. The CDR3 runs to 10 residues. The V segment lost 6 bases and the J segment 8 bases; nucleotides outside the gene matches: 0. Germline-derived CDR1 and CDR2 are DFQATT and SNEGSKA (reference sequence). The CDR3: CSARGEKLFF. In nucleotides, the CDR3 is TGCAGTGCCAGGGGGGAAAAACTGTTTTTT.

This clonotype was counted a few times. The chain carries TRBV19 and TRBJ2-5; D is undetermined. The germline V gene has CDR1 LNHDA and CDR2 SQIVND (reference sequence). V was trimmed by 3 bases and J by 1 base, leaving 6 bases between them. The CDR3 length is 13 residues. Written as DNA, the CDR3 is TGTGCCAGTAGTATCGTCCTCCAAGAGACCCAGTACTTC. Its translation is CASSIVLQETQYF.

The V call is TRBV12-3 or TRBV12-4, the J call TRBJ1-2; weak D call: TRBD1 (5 bases). The CDR3 loop spans 16 amino acids. Deletions cut 7 bases from V and 7 bases from J, with 25 bases between. CDR3 DNA: TGTGCCAGCAAACAGGTGGCGGCCGGTCTGGGGGTTGGCTACACCTTC. This sequence encodes CASKQVAAGLGVGYTF.

This clonotype has ten or more counts. The chain links TRBV9 to TRBJ2-7; D might be TRBD1 (6 bases). The V and J ends lost 2 bases and 5 bases respectively, with 17 bases between them. CDR3 length equals 15 residues. CDR1 and CDR2 (germline): SGDLS, YYNGEE. Here the CDR3 DNA reads TGTGCCAGCAGCGTGACCTCCAGGGGCCCCGACGAGCAGTACTTC. This codes for CASSVTSRGPDEQYF.

This sequence joins TRBV24-1 and TRBJ2-2, with a weak D call TRBD2 (6 bases). Germline assignment: CDR1 KGHDR and CDR2 SFDVKD. The V end lost 4 bases, the J end lost 3 bases, and 11 bases lay between the germline ends. The CDR3 covers 15 residues. The CDR3 is CATSDRGTDTGELFF. The CDR3 DNA is TGTGCCACCAGTGACAGAGGGACTGACACCGGGGAGCTGTTTTTT.

This clonotype occurred many times. J is TRBJ1-5 and V is TRBV12-3 or TRBV12-4, with unresolved D. V was trimmed by 4 bases and J by 3 bases, leaving 10 bases between them. The CDR3 has 14 amino acids. The CDR3 nucleotides read TGTGCCAGCAGTTGGGCAGTCTCCAATCAGCCCCAGCATTTT. Protein: CASSWAVSNQPQHF.

This clonotype was recorded many times. This chain uses TRBV12-3 or TRBV12-4 with TRBJ2-7; D could derive from TRBD1 or TRBD2 (5 bases each). CDR3 length: 14 amino acids. V lost 5 bases and J 0 bases, leaving 11 bases between the germline ends. For the CDR3, the DNA is TGTGCCAGCAGTCCGGGACGATACTCCTACGAGCAGTACTTC. Translation: CASSPGRYSYEQYF.

This clonotype has just one count. The rearrangement uses TRBV6-4 and TRBJ2-1; D not resolved. Germline CDR1 MRHNA, CDR2 SNTAGT. The CDR3 totals 13 residues. Trimming pared 3 bases from V and 5 bases from J, leaving 8 bases between. The CDR3: CASSEEQHNEQFF. For the CDR3, the DNA is TGTGCCAGCAGTGAGGAGCAACACAATGAGCAGTTCTTC.

The table lists this clonotype with many counts. The chain combines TRBV19 with TRBJ1-1; D uncertain. The germline V gene has CDR1 LNHDA and CDR2 SQIVND (reference sequence). CDR3 length equals 14 residues. V was shortened by 2 bases and J by 1 base, with 8 bases between the two germline ends. Here the CDR3 reads CASSISHQNTEAFF. The CDR3 bases are TGTGCCAGTAGTATATCCCACCAGAACACTGAAGCTTTCTTT. Drawing the rest from reference TRBV19 and TRBJ1-1, the complete variable domain is DGGITQSPKYLFRKEGQNVTLSCEQNLNHDAMYWYRQDPGQGLRLIYYSQIVNDFQKGDIAEGYSVSREKKESFPLTVTSAQKNPTAFYLCASSISHQNTEAFFGQGTRLTVV.

The chain carries TRBV11-3 and TRBJ2-7, with TRBD2 identical over 7 bases. Germline CDR1 SGHNT, CDR2 YENEEA. V trimming: 6 bases; J trimming: 0 bases; junction bases outside the gene matches: 11. The CDR3 totals 16 residues. CDR3 region: CASSELSGAGSYEQYF. The CDR3 bases are TGTGCCAGCAGTGAGTTAAGCGGGGCCGGCTCCTACGAGCAGTACTTC. Supplemented by reference TRBV11-3 and TRBJ2-7, the full variable domain reads EAGVVQSPRYKIIEKKQPVAFWCNPISGHNTLYWYLQNLGQGPELLIRYENEEAVDDSQLPKDRFSAERLKGVDSTLKIQPAELGDSAVYLCASSELSGAGSYEQYFGPGTRLTVT.

The CDR3 spells CASSLYRRGGTDTQYF. DNA for the CDR3: TGCGCCAGCAGCTTGTACCGGCGGGGGGGCACAGATACGCAGTATTTT. The V call is TRBV5-1, the J call TRBJ2-3, with 8 bases that match TRBD2. Germline values: CDR1 SGHRS, CDR2 YFSETQ. Losses at the gene ends were 1 base for V and 1 base for J; bases not matched to a gene: 5. The CDR3 loop spans 16 amino acids.

In its sample, this clonotype was seen a few times. The rearrangement links TRBV30 to TRBJ2-1, with D uncertain. The V end was cut by 0 bases, the J end by 7 bases, with 13 bases between. Germline-derived CDR1 and CDR2 are GTSNPN and SVGIG (reference sequence). The CDR3 covers 14 residues. The CDR3 spells CAWSVTGRSNEQFF. Here the CDR3 DNA reads TGTGCCTGGAGTGTAACTGGGCGATCTAATGAGCAGTTCTTC. The full variable domain, rest sourced from reference TRBV30 and TRBJ2-1, is SQTIHQWPATLVQPVGSPLSLECTVEGTSNPNLYWYRQAAGRGLQLLFYSVGIGQISSEVPQNLSASRPQDRQFILSSKKLLLSDSGFYLCAWSVTGRSNEQFFGPGTRLTVL.

This clonotype showed up many times. The chain couples TRBV5-1 to TRBJ1-1; maybe TRBD1 (6 bases). Germline loops: CDR1 SGHRS, CDR2 YFSETQ. V was pared by 3 bases and J by 2 bases, with 8 bases between. The CDR3 consists of 13 residues. This CDR3 is CASSWGTNTEAFF. The CDR3 coding sequence is TGCGCCAGCAGCTGGGGGACAAACACTGAAGCTTTCTTT.

The sample holds many counts of this clonotype. The J gene is TRBJ2-2, the V gene TRBV12-3 or TRBV12-4; D ambiguous. The CDR3 covers 16 residues. Trimming removed 4 bases from V and 1 base from J, with 13 bases in between. Here the CDR3 DNA reads TGTGCCAGCAGTTATCAGGCGACAATGAACACCGGGGAGCTGTTTTTT. It translates to CASSYQATMNTGELFF.